Sequencing of this TCR beta chain was carried out in a study of response to subunit inactivated influenza vaccine. As regards this clonotype: What it binds is not known.

Study-level findings and limits: Each seasonal influenza vaccination, the authors suggested, recruits few new T cells.

The V and J ends lost 5 bases and 8 bases respectively, with 13 bases between them. The CDR3 has 13 amino acids. Germline V lookup: CDR1 SGHTA, CDR2 FQGNSA. TCRdb independently ran MiXCR on the RT-PCR reads; one entry per CDR3 protein. This repertoire shows more than 400,000 distinct CDR3 sequences, roughly 7.6% found once; its top ten account for about an eighth. The material was PBMCs from blood, obtained about 23 months after vaccination. The sequence was obtained from a man in his fifties or sixties who received an inactivated influenza vaccine. The rearrangement links TRBV7-2 to TRBJ1-5; D gene ambiguous. The CDR3 loop reads CASSLGNPEPQHF. In DNA, the CDR3 is TGTGCCAGCAGCCTGGGAAACCCGGAGCCCCAGCATTTT.